This T cell receptor beta chain came from a study of cytomegalovirus exposure and HLA in healthy donors. PCR used 60 Vbeta primers and 13 Jbeta primers. TCRdb keeps only in-frame clones here, not all; method: immunoSEQ multiplex PCR. The sample holds approximately 150,000 clones, about two thirds seen once. The CDR3 is 17 amino acids. All the people who gave samples were healthy bone marrow donors. At collection, donors were nominally healthy, but unrecorded immune exposures were probable. What was sequenced was PBMCs. The chain recombines TRBV21-1 with TRBJ2-7; the D call TRBD2 from the table was never checked on the DNA. TRBV21-1 is given as a pseudogene. The sequence came from a young man in good health and CMV-seropositive. CDR3: CASSKGFWRGPSYEQYF. The DNA of the CDR3 is TGTGCCAGCAGCAAAGGGTTTTGGAGGGGCCCCTCCTACGAGCAGTACTTC.